The next 10 T cell receptor beta chains were all read from a single sample in a study of cytomegalovirus exposure and HLA in healthy donors. TCRdb keeps only in-frame clones here, not all; method: immunoSEQ multiplex PCR. The table has some 110,000 clones, 70% to 90% seen once; the top ten hold approximately 4%. Sequencing input: PBMCs. The receptors were sampled from a woman between 18 and 30 years old in good health and CMV-seropositive.

Written as DNA, the CDR3 is TGTGCCAGCAGCGTAGGGGGGGTGGCAGATACGCAGTATTTT. Protein: CASSVGGVADTQYF. The chain uses TRBV9 and TRBJ2-3; TRBD2 is a possible D gene (6 bases). The V gene's germline CDR1 is SGDLS and CDR2 YYNGEE. Trimming took off 0 bases at V and 4 bases at J, with 9 bases between the two ends. The CDR3 extends over 14 amino acids.

V is TRBV29-1 and J is TRBJ2-5, with D uncertain. The CDR3 is made up of 12 amino acids. V was trimmed by 7 bases and J by 3 bases, leaving 12 bases between them. Germline values: CDR1 SQVTM, CDR2 ANQGSEA. The CDR3 reads CSGQRVEETQYF. CDR3 bases: TGCAGCGGCCAACGGGTGGAAGAGACCCAGTACTTC.

The J gene is TRBJ1-5, the V gene TRBV28; D remains unclear. The CDR3 has 16 residues. Trimming shortened V by 8 bases and J by 1 base, and 18 bases separated the two germline ends. Germline CDR1 and CDR2: MDHEN and SYDVKM. CDR3 sequence: CASHVRPGSSNQPQHF. The CDR3 DNA reads as TGTGCCAGCCACGTGAGACCGGGGTCGAGCAATCAGCCCCAGCATTTT.

The genes are TRBV15 and TRBJ2-7; perhaps TRBD1 as D (6 bases). With 5 bases removed from V and 3 bases from J, the gap between germline ends came to 17 bases. The CDR3 contains 15 residues. The V gene's germline CDR1 is LNHNV and CDR2 YYDKDF (reference sequence). The CDR3: CATSGLEQGSYEQYF. The CDR3 DNA is TGTGCCACCAGCGGGTTGGAACAGGGAAGCTACGAGCAGTACTTC.

V is TRBV2 and J is TRBJ2-5; 11 nucleotides match TRBD2. CDR3 length equals 14 residues. With V trimmed by 7 bases and J by 2 bases, 3 bases remained unmatched. Germline CDR1 SNHLY, CDR2 FYNNEI. In DNA form, the CDR3 reads TGTGCCAGCAACCGACTAGCGGGGCAAGAGACCCAGTACTTC. It yields the protein CASNRLAGQETQYF.

The chain links TRBV11-3 to TRBJ2-3, with TRBD2 matching over 10 bases. After removal of 5 bases from V and 1 base from J, the junction contained 3 bases not matched to a gene. Germline V gene sequence: CDR1 SGHNT, CDR2 YENEEA. The CDR3 runs 15 residues. The CDR3 sequence is CASSRGTSGTDTQYF. DNA of the CDR3: TGTGCCAGCAGCCGGGGGACTAGCGGCACAGATACGCAGTATTTT.

As regards this clone: The sample has other DNA sequences that encode this CDR3 too. V usage is TRBV30 and J usage is TRBJ2-7; D is ambiguous. Trimming took off 1 base at V and 3 bases at J, with 4 bases between the two ends. The CDR3 runs to 11 residues. Germline CDR1 reads GTSNPN; CDR2 reads SVGIG (reference sequence). CDR3 in amino acids: CAWSAVYEQYF. The CDR3 coding sequence is TGTGCCTGGAGTGCCGTCTACGAGCAGTACTTC.

J is TRBJ1-4 and V is TRBV7-9; D not resolved. Trimming took off 8 bases at V and 7 bases at J, with 5 bases between the two ends. CDR3 length: 10 amino acids. Germline CDR1 and CDR2: SEHNR and FQNEAQ (reference sequence). The CDR3 sequence: CASGLEKLFF. The CDR3 nucleotides are TGTGCCAGCGGACTTGAAAAACTGTTTTTT. Full variable domain (outside the CDR3, taken from reference TRBV7-9 and TRBJ1-4): DTGVSQNPRHKITKRGQNVTFRCDPISEHNRLYWYRQTLGQGPEFLTYFQNEAQLEKSRLLSDRFSAERPKGSFSTLEIQRTEQGDSAMYLCASGLEKLFFGSGTQLSVL.

This clone was found a few times. The gene calls are TRBV6-5 and TRBJ1-5; D perhaps matches TRBD1 (5 bases). From germline, CDR1 is MNHEY and CDR2 SVGAGI. V lost 0 bases and J lost 6, with 15 bases in between. This CDR3 is 16 amino acids long. The CDR3 sequence: CASSYSSRPGRQPQHF. The CDR3 region has the DNA TGTGCCAGCAGTTACTCGTCTAGGCCAGGGCGTCAGCCCCAGCATTTT.

The chain couples TRBV6-1 to TRBJ2-5; 11 bases are a match to TRBD1. V was pared by 5 bases and J by 4 bases, with 6 bases of the junction left unmatched. The CDR3 loop spans 15 amino acids. CDR1 is MNHNS and CDR2 is SASEGT in the germline V gene. The CDR3 here is CASSLGQGVRETQYF. CDR3 in DNA: TGTGCCAGCAGTTTGGGACAGGGGGTACGAGAGACCCAGTACTTC.